This T cell receptor beta chain emerged from a study of cytomegalovirus exposure and HLA in healthy donors. About this clone: The antigen is not known.

Study observations and caveats: Later on, an analysis tied approximately 17,000 TCR beta sequences to HLA alleles at 0.05 false discovery rate. Accurate prediction of HLA-A and HLA-B alleles (for most subjects) was reportedly achieved from TCR beta sequences. A later analysis found that most CMV-associated TCR beta chains appeared HLA-restricted. Researchers reported in a later analysis that common viral pathogens appeared linked to several top clusters.

Vbeta (60) and Jbeta (13) primers were used in the PCR. This table comes from immunoSEQ multiplex PCR, and its TCRdb copy is limited to in-frame clones, with some not included. The table lists around 150,000 clones, roughly 85% of them singletons. The V gene's germline CDR1 is SGHVS and CDR2 FQNEAQ. The CDR3 length is 15 residues. The V end lost 5 bases, the J end lost 5 bases, and 13 bases lay between the germline ends. The chain couples TRBV7-8 to TRBJ1-6; the D is unclear. The receptor was derived from a woman aged 45 to 65 in good health and CMV-seropositive. The material sequenced was PBMCs. CDR3 in DNA: TGTGCCAGCAGCCCCTACGGGGTTGATAATTCACCCCTCCACTTT. It encodes CASSPYGVDNSPLHF.